The next 29 T cell receptor beta chains were all read from a single sample in a study of control samples from healthy donors and cancer patients. The assay was immunoSEQ multiplex PCR, and TCRdb's table has in-frame clones only and misses some. The data contain some 120,000 clones, approximately 89% of them singletons. The specimen was blood. The receptors derive from a man younger than 35 in good health.

V gene TRBV27 combines with J gene TRBJ2-7; 7 bases agree with TRBD2. CDR3 size: 14 residues. The germline gives CDR1 MNHEY, CDR2 SMNVEV (reference sequence). The junction had 8 bases not matched to a gene; V was cut back by 3 bases and J by 6 bases. CDR3 protein: CASSLVREGLEQYF. CDR3 in DNA: TGTGCCAGCAGTTTGGTCAGGGAGGGGCTCGAGCAGTACTTC.

The gene calls are TRBV18 and TRBJ1-2, with a weak D call TRBD1 (5 bases). Trimming cost V 3 bases and J 1 base, with 12 bases left between them. CDR3 length: 15 residues. CDR1 is KGHSH, CDR2 LQKENI, per germline. CDR3 coding DNA: TGTGCCAGCTCACCGGGAGCGGGGGTTAACTATGGCTACACCTTC. Its translation is CASSPGAGVNYGYTF.

This clone was counted once. The DNA of the CDR3 is TGCGCCAGCGGCGGGGTTGGCTCTGGGGCCAACGTCCTGACTTTC. As protein: CASGGVGSGANVLTF. The chain has TRBV5-1 and TRBJ2-6, with D perhaps TRBD2 (6 bases). With 7 bases removed from V and 0 bases from J, the gap between germline ends came to 11 bases. The CDR3 covers 15 residues. Per the germline V gene, CDR1 is SGHRS and CDR2 is YFSETQ.

The sample holds one count of this clone. V and J are TRBV6-5 and TRBJ1-4; no clear D gene. V gave up 6 bases and J gave up 7 bases, with 12 bases separating them. This CDR3 has 13 residues. Looked up from germline, CDR1 is MNHEY and CDR2 is SVGAGI. The CDR3 spells CASRPGNSEKLFF. DNA of the CDR3: TGTGCCAGCAGACCGGGGAATAGTGAAAAACTGTTTTTT.

The chain uses TRBV6-5 and TRBJ1-6, with no clear D. The CDR3 covers 16 residues. The V end was cut by 2 bases, the J end by 8 bases, with 16 bases between. Per germline, CDR1 MNHEY and CDR2 SVGAGI. Here the CDR3 reads CASSYLVPGADSPLHF. Written as DNA, the CDR3 is TGTGCCAGCAGTTACCTGGTTCCGGGCGCGGATTCACCCCTCCACTTT.

This clone was counted a single time. The chain has TRBV5-6 and TRBJ2-3; tentatively, D is TRBD2 (6 bases). The CDR3 has 16 residues. In germline, CDR1 is SGHDT, CDR2 YYEEEE. Trimming left V 0 bases short and J 2 bases short, with 13 bases between. The CDR3 sequence is CASSLGWRGLTDTQYF. The CDR3 DNA is TGTGCCAGCAGCTTGGGGTGGCGGGGACTCACAGATACGCAGTATTTT.

V and J are TRBV6-5 and TRBJ1-3; no clear D gene. V lost 8 bases and J 0 bases, leaving 8 bases between the germline ends. The CDR3 length is 13 residues. Germline V lookup: CDR1 MNHEY, CDR2 SVGAGI. The CDR3 region is CASADLSGNTIYF. CDR3 sequence (DNA): TGTGCCAGCGCGGACCTCTCTGGAAACACCATATATTTT.

J is TRBJ2-7 and V is TRBV13, with TRBD1 identical over 10 bases. The CDR3 length is 14 residues. V shed 5 bases, J shed 2 bases, and the junction held 3 bases outside the gene matches. Germline CDR1 and CDR2: PRHDT and FYEKMQ (reference sequence). CDR3 DNA sequence: TGTGCCAGCAGCCCGGGACAGGGGACCTACGAGCAGTACTTC. This translates into CASSPGQGTYEQYF.

The chain recombines TRBV7-3 with TRBJ1-1; perhaps TRBD1 as D (5 bases). The germline gives CDR1 SGHTA, CDR2 FQGTGA. Between the trimmed V and J ends, which lost 5 bases and 1 base, there was a span of 11 bases. This CDR3 is 14 amino acids long. CDR3 protein: CASSRDRGNTEAFF. The CDR3 nucleotides are TGTGCCAGCAGCAGGGACCGGGGGAACACTGAAGCTTTCTTT.

The rearrangement links TRBV7-8 to TRBJ2-7, with a weak D call TRBD1 (6 bases). Germline-derived CDR1 and CDR2 are SGHVS and FQNEAQ. V dropped 1 base and J dropped 2 bases, with 6 bases sitting between them. The CDR3 length is 13 residues. The CDR3 DNA sequence: TGTGCCAGCAGCTTAGACAGGGCCTACGAGCAGTACTTC. Translation gives CASSLDRAYEQYF.

The chain carries TRBV4-1 and TRBJ2-2; 7 nucleotides align to TRBD2. The CDR3 is made up of 16 amino acids. Germline-derived CDR1 and CDR2 are MGHRA and YSYEKL. V shed 8 bases and J 6 bases; nucleotides not matched to a gene: 15. CDR3: CASLSDRAGSAGELFF. In DNA form, the CDR3 reads TGCGCCAGCCTTAGCGATCGAGCGGGGAGTGCCGGGGAGCTGTTTTTT.

The rearrangement links TRBV2 to TRBJ1-1; D possibly corresponds to TRBD1 (6 bases). Per germline, CDR1 SNHLY and CDR2 FYNNEI. V lost 7 bases and J lost 1, with 13 bases in between. This CDR3 contains 14 residues. The CDR3 reads CASKAGAANTEAFF. CDR3 bases: TGTGCCAGCAAAGCAGGGGCGGCGAACACTGAAGCTTTCTTT.

The genes are TRBV28 and TRBJ2-5; no reliable D call. The CDR3 is 13 amino acids. Trimming cost V 6 bases and J 5 bases, with 13 bases left between them. The germline V gene has CDR1 MDHEN and CDR2 SYDVKM. DNA for the CDR3: TGTGCCAGCAGCCTCGTTGGGCCCGAGACCCAGTACTTC. It codes for CASSLVGPETQYF.

V and J are TRBV5-1 and TRBJ1-1; no reliable D call. V dropped 0 bases and J dropped 5 bases, with 11 bases sitting between them. Per germline, CDR1 SGHRS and CDR2 YFSETQ. CDR3 length: 14 amino acids. The CDR3 DNA sequence: TGCGCCAGCAGCTTGGAAGGGTCGCGGACTGAAGCTTTCTTT. Translating gives CASSLEGSRTEAFF.

V is TRBV3-1 (or the pseudogene TRBV3-2) and J is TRBJ2-3; the D is unclear. From germline, CDR1 is LGHDT and CDR2 YNNKEL (reference sequence). V was clipped by 2 bases and J by 2 bases, with 8 bases between them. The CDR3 covers 14 residues. The CDR3 DNA follows: TGTGCCAGCAGCCAACTTGCCTACACAGATACGCAGTATTTT. Protein product: CASSQLAYTDTQYF.

The chain has TRBV18 and TRBJ1-4; TRBD1 matches at 7 bases. The CDR3 is made up of 16 amino acids. Germline V lookup: CDR1 KGHSH, CDR2 LQKENI. Losses at the gene ends were 3 bases for V and 3 bases for J; bases not matched to a gene: 7. The CDR3 nucleotides are TGTGCCAGCTCACCCCGGGGGACAGCTCCTAATGAAAAACTGTTTTTT. Translating gives CASSPRGTAPNEKLFF.

The chain is built from TRBV7-2 and TRBJ1-2, with TRBD1 matching 10 bases. The trim removed 5 bases at V and 5 bases at J, leaving 8 bases unmatched. The CDR3 is 15 residues long. The germline V gene has CDR1 SGHTA and CDR2 FQGNSA. CDR3 residues: CASSPGTGADYGYTF. CDR3 nucleotide sequence: TGTGCCAGCAGCCCCGGGACAGGGGCGGATTATGGCTACACCTTC.

CDR3 in DNA: TGTGCCAGTAGTTTCGACAGGGCGGGGCAGCCCCAGCATTTT. It codes for CASSFDRAGQPQHF. This chain joins TRBV19 and TRBJ1-5; 7 nucleotides agree with TRBD1. Germline V gene sequence: CDR1 LNHDA, CDR2 SQIVND (reference sequence). The CDR3 loop spans 14 amino acids. After removal of 5 bases from V and 7 bases from J, the junction contained 8 bases not matched to a gene.

In this sample, this clone turned up once. The junction departs from the called germline gene at one end, perhaps through a read error. Within the sample, other DNA sequences also encode this same CDR3. The J gene is TRBJ2-7, the V gene TRBV5-1; D is perhaps TRBD2 (5 bases). The CDR3 is made up of 15 amino acids. CDR1 is SGHRS and CDR2 is YFSETQ in the germline V gene. The CDR3 loop reads CASSLDVGSSYEQYF. The CDR3, as DNA: TGCGCCAGCAGCTTGGATGTGGGGAGCTCCTACGAGCAGTACTTT.

A few counts support this clone. V and J are TRBV6-4 and TRBJ2-1, with 8 bases identical to TRBD2. Losses at the gene ends were 4 bases for V and 5 bases for J; bases not matched to a gene: 1. The CDR3 sequence is 13 residues long. Germline V CDR1 and CDR2: MRHNA, SNTAGT. As DNA, the CDR3 is TGTGCCAGCAGTGTTAGCGGGAACAATGAGCAGTTCTTC. Translated, it gives CASSVSGNNEQFF.

The chain joins TRBV9 to TRBJ2-2; D is ambiguous. CDR1 and CDR2 from the germline V gene are SGDLS and YYNGEE. Trimming stripped 3 bases from V and 1 base from J, with 10 bases between. CDR3 length: 15 residues. Here the CDR3 reads CASSEDGKNTGELFF. Here the CDR3 DNA reads TGTGCCAGCAGCGAGGACGGCAAGAACACCGGGGAGCTGTTTTTT.

The chain is built from TRBV4-2 and TRBJ1-4; D call uncertain. The CDR3 runs to 12 residues. Germline loops: CDR1 LGHNA, CDR2 YNFKEQ. V lost 1 base and J lost 8, with 5 bases in between. The CDR3 is CASSQVGEKLFF. The CDR3 nucleotides read TGTGCCAGCAGCCAAGTGGGGGAAAAACTGTTTTTT.

The rearrangement links TRBV18 to TRBJ2-3, with 9 bases that match TRBD1. In germline, CDR1 is KGHSH, CDR2 LQKENI. The CDR3 is 15 residues long. V lost 3 bases and J lost 4; bases outside the gene matches: 5. This CDR3 reads CASSPARDRADTQYF. The CDR3, as DNA: TGTGCCAGCTCACCGGCCCGGGACAGGGCAGATACGCAGTATTTT.

Written as DNA, the CDR3 is TGTGCCAGCAGTTACCTAGGGACAGGGACTGAAGCTTTCTTT. The encoded protein is CASSYLGTGTEAFF. The chain is built from TRBV6-5 and TRBJ1-1, with TRBD1 identical over 9 bases. Germline CDR1 is MNHEY and CDR2 is SVGAGI. After removal of 2 bases from V and 5 bases from J, the junction contained 3 bases not matched to a gene. The CDR3 has 14 amino acids.

This chain links TRBV6-1 with TRBJ1-2, with 7 bases matching TRBD1. The CDR3 spans 15 residues. The V gene's germline CDR1 is MNHNS and CDR2 SASEGT. V was pared by 0 bases and J by 3 bases, with 4 bases of the junction left unmatched. CDR3 sequence: CASSEAYRGDYGYTF. The DNA of the CDR3 is TGTGCCAGCAGTGAAGCGTACAGGGGTGACTATGGCTACACCTTC.

This clone was found once. CDR3 protein: CAWSQGFSSSEAFF. The CDR3 nucleotides are TGTGCCTGGAGCCAGGGGTTCAGTTCTTCTGAAGCTTTCTTT. The V call is TRBV30, the J call TRBJ1-1, with D possibly matching TRBD1 (6 bases). Deletions cut 3 bases from V and 6 bases from J, with 17 bases between. The CDR3 extends over 14 amino acids. The germline gives CDR1 GTSNPN, CDR2 SVGIG (reference sequence). Combining the CDR3 with reference TRBV30 and TRBJ1-1 gives the whole variable domain SQTIHQWPATLVQPVGSPLSLECTVEGTSNPNLYWYRQAAGRGLQLLFYSVGIGQISSEVPQNLSASRPQDRQFILSSKKLLLSDSGFYLCAWSQGFSSSEAFFGQGTRLTVV.

This chain links TRBV27 with TRBJ1-5, with D unresolved. Germline V gene sequence: CDR1 MNHEY, CDR2 SMNVEV (reference sequence). The CDR3 loop spans 16 amino acids. The germline V and J ends were trimmed by 0 bases and 0 bases, with 9 bases remaining between them. Here the CDR3 DNA reads TGTGCCAGCAGTTTATCCGGGCAGATTAGCAATCAGCCCCAGCATTTT. Amino acid sequence: CASSLSGQISNQPQHF.

This sequence joins TRBV4-1 and TRBJ1-1; 12 bases fit TRBD1. Germline V gene data show CDR1 as MGHRA and CDR2 as YSYEKL. CDR3 size: 16 residues. V was pared by 4 bases and J by 3 bases, with 6 bases of the junction left unmatched. CDR3 DNA: TGCGCCAGCAGCCCGGGACAGGGGGCAGGGGACACTGAAGCTTTCTTT. As protein: CASSPGQGAGDTEAFF.

The V gene is TRBV6-5, the J gene TRBJ1-6, with a weak D call TRBD1 (6 bases). The CDR3 is 15 residues long. Trimming left V 6 bases short and J 2 bases short, with 11 bases between. Germline CDR1 reads MNHEY; CDR2 reads SVGAGI. In nucleotides, the CDR3 is TGTGCCAGCAGCGATAGACAGGCCTATAATTCACCCCTCCACTTT. It codes for CASSDRQAYNSPLHF.